This T cell receptor (beta chain) was captured by sequencing in a study of blood T cell repertoires in COVID-19. The J segment lost 5 bases and the V segment lost 2 bases, leaving 11 bases of the junction unmatched. From germline, CDR1 is SQVTM and CDR2 ANQGSEA. The CDR3 extends over 16 amino acids. Assay: immunoSEQ multiplex PCR; the TCRdb copy retains only in-frame clones and omits some. This sample has 150,000 or so clones, with 81% found just once. V gene TRBV29-1 combines with J gene TRBJ2-2; 7 bases map to TRBD1. The source is a woman between 35 and 50 years old with acute COVID-19. Sequencing used PBMCs or T cells enriched from blood (not recorded which). The CDR3 bases are TGCAGCGTTGAACGGAGCAGGGGGACGAGGACCGGGGAGCTGTTTTTT. Its translation: CSVERSRGTRTGELFF.